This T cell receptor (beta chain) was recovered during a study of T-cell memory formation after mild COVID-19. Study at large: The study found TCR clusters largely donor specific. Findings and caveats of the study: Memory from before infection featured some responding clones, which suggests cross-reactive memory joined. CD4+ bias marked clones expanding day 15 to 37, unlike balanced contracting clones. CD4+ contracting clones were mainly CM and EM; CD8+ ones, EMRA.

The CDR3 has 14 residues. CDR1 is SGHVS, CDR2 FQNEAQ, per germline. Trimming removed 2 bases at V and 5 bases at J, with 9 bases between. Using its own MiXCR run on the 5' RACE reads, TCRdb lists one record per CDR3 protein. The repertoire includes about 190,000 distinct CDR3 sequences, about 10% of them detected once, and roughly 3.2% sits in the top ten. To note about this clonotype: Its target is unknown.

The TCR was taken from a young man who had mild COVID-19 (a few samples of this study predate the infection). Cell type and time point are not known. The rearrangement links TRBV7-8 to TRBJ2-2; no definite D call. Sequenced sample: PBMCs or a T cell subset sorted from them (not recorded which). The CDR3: CASSLTPGTGELFF. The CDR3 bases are TGTGCCAGCAGCTTAACTCCCGGGACCGGGGAGCTGTTTTTT.